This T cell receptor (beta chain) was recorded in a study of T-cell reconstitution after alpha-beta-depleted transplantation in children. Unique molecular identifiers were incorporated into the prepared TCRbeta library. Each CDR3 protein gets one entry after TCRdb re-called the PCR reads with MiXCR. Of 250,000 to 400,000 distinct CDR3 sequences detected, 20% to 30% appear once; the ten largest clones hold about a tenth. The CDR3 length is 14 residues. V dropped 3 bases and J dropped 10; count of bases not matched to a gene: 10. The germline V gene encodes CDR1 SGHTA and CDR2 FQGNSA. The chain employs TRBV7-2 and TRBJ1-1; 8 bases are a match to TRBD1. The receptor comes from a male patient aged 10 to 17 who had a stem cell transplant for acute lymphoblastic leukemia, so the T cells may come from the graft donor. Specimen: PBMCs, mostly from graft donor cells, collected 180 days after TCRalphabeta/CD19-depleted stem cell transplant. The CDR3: CASSLLRTGLRAFF. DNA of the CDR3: TGTGCCAGCAGCTTGCTGCGGACAGGGCTCAGAGCTTTCTTT.